This T cell receptor (beta chain) was found in a study of cytomegalovirus exposure and HLA in healthy donors. Findings of the study overall: Under in vitro conditions, a few CMV-associated chains were confirmed as specific for CMV antigens. Most TCR sequences showed up rarely, but some public TCRs showed up in many donors. Later, an analysis showed that TCR beta chains associated with HLA were more clonally expanded than others that were equally common.

In regard to this clone: The antigen remains undetermined.

Primers: 60 Vbeta forward and 13 Jbeta reverse. Only in-frame clones appear in the TCRdb table, and some are missing; sequencing was by immunoSEQ multiplex PCR. This table has some 110,000 clones, over 65% appearing once. CDR1 MGHDK and CDR2 SYGVNS come from the germline V gene. This CDR3 comprises 13 residues. The V call is TRBV25-1, the J call TRBJ1-2; the D gene is possibly TRBD1 (5 bases). The source is a man aged 40-49 years in good health and CMV-seropositive. Sample: PBMCs. In DNA form, the CDR3 reads TGTGCTAGCCTGGGGCCGGATAACTATGGCTACACCTTC. Amino acids: CASLGPDNYGYTF.